A selection of T cell receptor beta chains follows, all from one sample in a study of response to subunit inactivated influenza vaccine. One entry per CDR3 protein, called by TCRdb with MiXCR from the RT-PCR reads. The table has approximately 530,000 distinct CDR3 sequences, about an eighth seen once. The sequencing used PBMCs from blood, collected roughly 45 days after vaccination. The receptors shown here come from a man aged 50-59 years who received an inactivated influenza vaccine. The conserved cysteine and the conserved F or W are not part of the CDR3 here.

CDR3 protein	V gene	J gene
ASSQVLTGDIQY	TRBV4-1	TRBJ2-4
ASSLVPQGYTEAF	TRBV5-1	TRBJ1-1
ASSVGGAAKTQY	TRBV7-2	TRBJ2-5
SVAYRGRMNTEAF	TRBV29-1	TRBJ1-1
ASSRREGSYNEQF	TRBV18	TRBJ2-1
SARDAGGGYEQY	TRBV20-1	TRBJ2-7
ASSLVWSWKGSGELF	TRBV7-2	TRBJ2-2
SATRGPQETQY	TRBV20-1	TRBJ2-5
SARSGWNTEAF	TRBV20-1	TRBJ1-1
ASSSGLAGAKNIQY	TRBV11-2	TRBJ2-4
ASSPRAVSLVKETQY	TRBV7-8	TRBJ2-5
ASSDRGLSSGELF	TRBV5-1	TRBJ2-2
ASSSVAGVVYNEQF	TRBV18	TRBJ2-1
ASSLDRDSHNEQF	TRBV7-3	TRBJ2-1
ASSTTRGEQF	TRBV5-6	TRBJ2-1
ASRMTGYTGELF	TRBV7-2	TRBJ2-2